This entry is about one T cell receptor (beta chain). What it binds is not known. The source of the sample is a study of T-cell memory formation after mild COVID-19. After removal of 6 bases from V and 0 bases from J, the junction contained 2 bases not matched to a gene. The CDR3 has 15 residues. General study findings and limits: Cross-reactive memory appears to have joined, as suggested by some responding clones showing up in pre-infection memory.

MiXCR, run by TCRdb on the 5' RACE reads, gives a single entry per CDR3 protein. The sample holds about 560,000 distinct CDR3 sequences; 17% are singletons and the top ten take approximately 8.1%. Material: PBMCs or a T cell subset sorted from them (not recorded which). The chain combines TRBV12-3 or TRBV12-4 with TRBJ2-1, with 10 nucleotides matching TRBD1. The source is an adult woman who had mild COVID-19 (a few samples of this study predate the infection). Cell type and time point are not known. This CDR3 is CASRRDRGSYNEQFF. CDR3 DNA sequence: TGTGCCAGCAGAAGGGACAGGGGCTCCTACAATGAGCAGTTCTTC.